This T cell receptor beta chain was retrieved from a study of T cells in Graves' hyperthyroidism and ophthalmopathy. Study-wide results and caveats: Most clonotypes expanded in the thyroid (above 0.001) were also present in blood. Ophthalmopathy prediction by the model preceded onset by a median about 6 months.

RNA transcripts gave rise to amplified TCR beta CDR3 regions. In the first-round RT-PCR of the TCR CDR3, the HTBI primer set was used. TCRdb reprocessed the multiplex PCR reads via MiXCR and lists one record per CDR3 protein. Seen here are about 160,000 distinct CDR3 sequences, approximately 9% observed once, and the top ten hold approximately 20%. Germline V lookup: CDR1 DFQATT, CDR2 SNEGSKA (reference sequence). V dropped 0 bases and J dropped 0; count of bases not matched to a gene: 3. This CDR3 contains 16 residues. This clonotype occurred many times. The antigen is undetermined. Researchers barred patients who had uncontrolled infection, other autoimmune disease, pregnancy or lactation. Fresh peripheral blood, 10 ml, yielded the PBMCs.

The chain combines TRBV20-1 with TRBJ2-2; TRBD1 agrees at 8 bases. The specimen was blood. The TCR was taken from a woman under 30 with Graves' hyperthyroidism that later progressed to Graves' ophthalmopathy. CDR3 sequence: CSARDPDRANTGELFF. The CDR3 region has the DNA TGCAGTGCTAGAGATCCGGACAGGGCGAACACCGGGGAGCTGTTTTTT.